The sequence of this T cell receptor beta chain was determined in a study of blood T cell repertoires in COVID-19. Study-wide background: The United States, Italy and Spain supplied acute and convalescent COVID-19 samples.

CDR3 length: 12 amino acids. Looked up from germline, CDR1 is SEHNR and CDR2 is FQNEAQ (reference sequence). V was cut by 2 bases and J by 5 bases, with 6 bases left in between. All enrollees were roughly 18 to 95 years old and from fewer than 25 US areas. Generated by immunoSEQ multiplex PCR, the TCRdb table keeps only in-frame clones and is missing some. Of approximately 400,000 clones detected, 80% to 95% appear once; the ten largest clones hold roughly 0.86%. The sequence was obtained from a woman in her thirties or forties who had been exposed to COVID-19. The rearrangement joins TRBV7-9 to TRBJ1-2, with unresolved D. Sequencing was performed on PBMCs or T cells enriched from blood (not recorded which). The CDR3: CASSLSPYGYTF. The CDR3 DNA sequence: TGTGCCAGCAGCTTATCCCCTTATGGCTACACCTTC.